These 28 T cell receptor beta chains came from one sample sequenced in a study of blood T cell repertoires in COVID-19. Here immunoSEQ multiplex PCR was the method, and the copy in TCRdb shows in-frame clones only, minus some. The profile covers hundreds of thousands of clones, with about four fifths appearing a single time and roughly 2.5% taken by the ten largest. The specimen was peripheral blood. Every receptor here comes from a woman aged 35 to 49 with active or convalescent COVID-19.

V is TRBV7-9 and J is TRBJ2-1; TRBD2 matches at 9 bases. The CDR3 is 12 residues long. Germline lookup yields CDR1 SEHNR and CDR2 FQNEAQ (reference sequence). With V trimmed by 8 bases and J by 15 bases, 11 bases remained unmatched. CDR3 coding DNA: TGTGCCAGCCCCGTAGCGGGAGTTCTACGGTTCTTC. This translates into CASPVAGVLRFF. Variable domain in full (rest from reference TRBV7-9 and TRBJ2-1): DTGVSQNPRHKITKRGQNVTFRCDPISEHNRLYWYRQTLGQGPEFLTYFQNEAQLEKSRLLSDRFSAERPKGSFSTLEIQRTEQGDSAMYLCASPVAGVLRFFGPGTRLTVL.

The chain couples TRBV18 to TRBJ1-2, with a tentative D call TRBD1 (6 bases). The CDR3 is 21 amino acids. The V gene lost 2 bases and the J gene lost 3 bases, with 31 bases spanning the gap. Germline-derived CDR1 and CDR2 are KGHSH and LQKENI. The CDR3 sequence is CASSPVTRTAPSPNPHYGYTF. CDR3 DNA: TGTGCCAGCTCACCAGTGACCAGGACAGCCCCCTCACCGAATCCTCACTATGGCTACACCTTC.

V and J are TRBV7-3 and TRBJ2-7; 10 nucleotides align to TRBD1. The CDR3 consists of 19 residues. The V and J ends lost 1 base and 0 bases, in that order; junction bases with no gene match: 12. The V gene's germline CDR1 is SGHTA and CDR2 FQGTGA. DNA of the CDR3: TGTGCCAGCAGCTTAATTATACCGGGACAGGGGACAAGCTCCTACGAGCAGTACTTC. The encoded protein is CASSLIIPGQGTSSYEQYF.

This rearrangement joins TRBV5-4 to TRBJ2-3; a possible D gene is TRBD2 (6 bases). V was clipped by 2 bases and J by 0 bases, with 13 bases between them. The length of the CDR3 is 16 residues. Germline assignment: CDR1 SGHNT and CDR2 YYREEE (reference sequence). CDR3 protein: CASSFPLASSTDTQYF. As DNA, the CDR3 is TGTGCCAGCAGCTTTCCTCTAGCGTCTAGCACAGATACGCAGTATTTT.

The rearrangement joins TRBV19 to TRBJ1-3; 7 bases are shared with TRBD1. The germline CDR1 and CDR2 sequences are LNHDA and SQIVND (reference sequence). This CDR3 spans 13 amino acids. Trimming removed 6 bases from V and 1 base from J; junction bases left unmatched: 0. CDR3 nucleotides: TGTGCCAGTAGGGGACAGTCTGGAAACACCATATATTTT. This translates into CASRGQSGNTIYF.

The genes are TRBV7-6 and TRBJ2-1; 8 positions match TRBD1. The trim removed 4 bases at V and 8 bases at J, leaving 10 bases unmatched. This CDR3 is built from 15 residues. Germline CDR1 is SGHVS and CDR2 is FNYEAQ. CDR3 in DNA: TGTGCCAGCAGCTCAGACAGGGGCCATTTCTATGAGCAGTTCTTC. Its protein product is CASSSDRGHFYEQFF.

About this clone itself: Different DNA sequences within this sample yield the same CDR3. The V gene is TRBV2, the J gene TRBJ2-1, with 9 bases that match TRBD2. With 2 bases clipped from V and 4 bases from J, the junction kept 0 bases outside the gene matches. This CDR3 region has 14 residues. From germline, CDR1 is SNHLY and CDR2 FYNNEI. CDR3 sequence (DNA): TGTGCCAGCAGTGAACTAGCGGGGTACAATGAGCAGTTCTTC. Its protein is CASSELAGYNEQFF.

The chain is built from TRBV24-1 and TRBJ1-3; D might be TRBD1 (5 bases). Per germline, CDR1 KGHDR and CDR2 SFDVKD. Trimming shortened V by 3 bases and J by 1 base, and 9 bases separated the two germline ends. This CDR3 comprises 15 residues. CDR3 region: CATSDPSGSGNTIYF. In DNA form, the CDR3 reads TGTGCCACCAGTGATCCCTCAGGGTCTGGAAACACCATATATTTT.

The rearrangement uses TRBV7-2 and TRBJ1-6, with D perhaps matching TRBD1 (5 bases). The CDR3 runs 17 residues. The germline V gene encodes CDR1 SGHTA and CDR2 FQGNSA. Trimming stripped 2 bases from V and 13 bases from J, with 24 bases between. The CDR3 DNA reads as TGTGCCAGCAGCTTAAAGTGGGGCAGGGCCCCGAAGGAGCCCCTCCACTTT. Translated: CASSLKWGRAPKEPLHF.

The chain couples TRBV9 to TRBJ2-1; 15 nucleotides match TRBD2. The CDR3 consists of 19 residues. The germline V gene encodes CDR1 SGDLS and CDR2 YYNGEE. Unmatched junction bases numbered 8, after V lost 4 bases and J lost 0 bases. The CDR3 coding sequence is TGTGCCAGCAGCTCGTGGACTAGCGGGGGGGCGATCTCCTACAATGAGCAGTTCTTC. This encodes CASSSWTSGGAISYNEQFF.

This chain's CDR3 is CATSDLGASGYTF. The CDR3 bases are TGTGCCACCAGTGATTTGGGGGCTAGTGGCTACACCTTC. The chain carries TRBV24-1 and TRBJ1-2, with D perhaps matching TRBD1 (5 bases). CDR3 length: 13 residues. Germline CDR1 is KGHDR and CDR2 is SFDVKD. Deletions cut 0 bases from V and 7 bases from J, with 8 bases between.

This clone was counted a single time. V gene TRBV10-3 combines with J gene TRBJ1-4; perhaps TRBD1 as D (6 bases). Trimming removed 3 bases at V and 0 bases at J, with 11 bases between. Germline V gene lookup returns CDR1 ENHRY and CDR2 SYGVKD. This CDR3 spans 16 amino acids. The CDR3 region is CAISDTRGPTNEKLFF. DNA of the CDR3: TGTGCCATCAGTGATACCAGGGGCCCAACTAATGAAAAACTGTTTTTT.

This chain joins TRBV7-2 and TRBJ1-5; 9 nucleotides align to TRBD1. Germline trimming cut 1 base from V and 6 bases from J; bases unmatched to any gene: 4. The germline gives CDR1 SGHTA, CDR2 FQGNSA. The CDR3 runs 15 residues. CDR3 protein: CASSLGDRAGQPQHF. In DNA form, the CDR3 reads TGTGCCAGCAGCTTAGGGGACAGGGCTGGTCAGCCCCAGCATTTT. The variable domain in full, with the rest retrieved from reference TRBV7-2 and TRBJ1-5, is GAGVSQSPSNKVTEKGKDVELRCDPISGHTALYWYRQSLGQGLEFLIYFQGNSAPDKSGLPSDRFSAERTGGSVSTLTIQRTQQEDSAVYLCASSLGDRAGQPQHFGDGTRLSIL.

The V and J genes are TRBV4-3 and TRBJ1-2; possibly TRBD1 for D (6 bases). V dropped 1 base and J dropped 5 bases, with 14 bases sitting between them. CDR1 LGHNA and CDR2 YSLEER come from the germline V gene. CDR3 size: 15 residues. In DNA form, the CDR3 reads TGCGCCAGCAGCCAAGTTTTGGGGCAGGGGTATGGCTACACCTTC. Amino acid sequence: CASSQVLGQGYGYTF.

The CDR3 reads CASSLADRGLGEKLFF. DNA of the CDR3: TGTGCCAGCAGCTTGGCGGACAGGGGGCTTGGCGAAAAACTGTTTTTT. V is TRBV5-4 and J is TRBJ1-4; 11 nucleotides line up with TRBD1. The CDR3 extends over 16 amino acids. After removal of 0 bases from V and 8 bases from J, the junction contained 6 bases not matched to a gene. Per germline, CDR1 SGHNT and CDR2 YYREEE (reference sequence).

Concerning this clone: Other DNA variants within this sample encode the same CDR3. V and J are TRBV5-1 and TRBJ1-2; 7 bases fit TRBD1. This CDR3 is built from 14 residues. In germline, CDR1 is SGHRS, CDR2 YFSETQ. The J segment lost 2 bases and the V segment lost 0 bases, leaving 1 base of the junction unmatched. The CDR3 DNA follows: TGCGCCAGCAGCTTGGACAGGGGAAACTATGGCTACACCTTC. It is translated as CASSLDRGNYGYTF. The variable domain in full, completed from reference TRBV5-1 and TRBJ1-2, reads KAGVTQTPRYLIKTRGQQVTLSCSPISGHRSVSWYQQTPGQGLQFLFEYFSETQRNKGNFPGRFSGRQFSNSRSEMNVSTLELGDSALYLCASSLDRGNYGYTFGSGTRLTVV.

The chain carries TRBV18 and TRBJ1-5, with TRBD1 as a possible D gene (6 bases). This CDR3 is built from 16 residues. The germline V gene encodes CDR1 KGHSH and CDR2 LQKENI. V shed 0 bases and J shed 5 bases, with 14 bases lying between them. The CDR3 DNA reads TGTGCCAGCTCACCACCCTACGAGGGGGGGGATCAGCCCCAGCATTTT. As protein: CASSPPYEGGDQPQHF.

The rearrangement joins TRBV5-1 to TRBJ2-2; weak D call: TRBD2 (5 bases). The CDR3 is made up of 15 amino acids. The germline CDR1 and CDR2 sequences are SGHRS and YFSETQ. V was pared by 0 bases and J by 4 bases, with 10 bases between. The CDR3 DNA sequence: TGCGCCAGCAGCTTGGATCTAGCCTCCACCGGGGAGCTGTTTTTT. Residues: CASSLDLASTGELFF.

The chain links TRBV10-2 to TRBJ1-5, with 8 positions matching TRBD1. V lost 6 bases to trimming and J lost 3 bases; unmatched junction nucleotides: 7. This CDR3 contains 15 residues. Germline V CDR1 and CDR2: WSHSY, SAAADI. The CDR3 loop reads CASSRGQGLNQPQHF. CDR3 coding DNA: TGCGCCAGCAGCCGAGGACAGGGCCTCAATCAGCCCCAGCATTTT.

The V gene is TRBV11-2, the J gene TRBJ1-5, with D uncertain. Germline V CDR1 and CDR2: SGHAT, FQNNGV. This CDR3 is 13 amino acids long. With 3 bases removed from V and 9 bases from J, the gap between germline ends came to 12 bases. CDR3 sequence: CASSLTAERPQHF. The CDR3 DNA sequence: TGTGCCAGCAGCTTGACGGCCGAGCGGCCCCAGCATTTT.

This clone was seen just once. V usage is TRBV5-1 and J usage is TRBJ1-1; D gene uncertain. CDR1 is SGHRS, CDR2 YFSETQ, per germline. The CDR3 consists of 13 residues. The ends were cut back, 7 bases at V and 3 bases at J, with 13 bases in the middle. This chain's CDR3 is CASRQEVYTEAFF. CDR3 bases: TGCGCCAGCCGGCAGGAGGTTTACACTGAAGCTTTCTTT. Filled out from reference TRBV5-1 and TRBJ1-1, the complete variable domain reads KAGVTQTPRYLIKTRGQQVTLSCSPISGHRSVSWYQQTPGQGLQFLFEYFSETQRNKGNFPGRFSGRQFSNSRSEMNVSTLELGDSALYLCASRQEVYTEAFFGQGTRLTVV.

V and J are TRBV5-1 and TRBJ1-2; 7 bases are shared with TRBD1. The CDR3 covers 13 residues. V was pared by 4 bases and J by 7 bases, with 7 bases of the junction left unmatched. The germline V gene has CDR1 SGHRS and CDR2 YFSETQ. Here the CDR3 reads CASSALQGSGYTF. The CDR3 coding sequence is TGCGCCAGCAGCGCCTTACAGGGGTCTGGCTACACCTTC.

The CDR3: CASSTSGGRINEQYF. The CDR3 coding sequence is TGTGCCAGTAGTACCTCGGGCGGGAGAATCAACGAGCAGTACTTC. This chain joins TRBV19 and TRBJ2-7; the match to TRBD2 covers 7 bases. Germline CDR1 LNHDA, CDR2 SQIVND (reference sequence). This CDR3 comprises 15 residues. J was trimmed by 5 bases and V by 4 bases; bases with no gene match: 11.

This rearrangement joins TRBV29-1 to TRBJ2-2; 11 bases are shared with TRBD2. Germline CDR1 SQVTM, CDR2 ANQGSEA. Losses at the gene ends were 7 bases for V and 0 bases for J; bases not matched to a gene: 4. The CDR3 contains 15 residues. DNA of the CDR3: TGCAGCGCCCTGGGACTAGCGGCGAACACCGGGGAGCTGTTTTTT. Translation: CSALGLAANTGELFF.

The chain recombines TRBV18 with TRBJ1-1, with TRBD1 matching over 7 bases. CDR1 KGHSH and CDR2 LQKENI come from the germline V gene. The CDR3 length is 14 residues. The J segment lost 2 bases and the V segment lost 3 bases, leaving 3 bases of the junction unmatched. DNA for the CDR3: TGTGCCAGCTCACCTACAGGGGACAACACTGAAGCTTTCTTT. This translates into CASSPTGDNTEAFF.

The chain is built from TRBV9 and TRBJ1-4; 9 positions match TRBD1. CDR3 length equals 15 residues. Germline V CDR1 and CDR2: SGDLS, YYNGEE. The V segment lost 4 bases and the J segment 7 bases; nucleotides outside the gene matches: 8. CDR3 nucleotides: TGTGCCAGCAGCCCACAGGGGGCGATGGGTGAAAAACTGTTTTTT. Amino acid sequence: CASSPQGAMGEKLFF.

The chain is built from TRBV10-3 and TRBJ2-1; tentatively, D is TRBD1 (5 bases). The CDR3 is made up of 16 amino acids. Germline-derived CDR1 and CDR2 are ENHRY and SYGVKD. Trimming cost V 5 bases and J 1 base, with 15 bases left between them. The CDR3 here is CAISQMTVVSYNEQFF. As DNA, the CDR3 is TGTGCCATCAGTCAAATGACAGTTGTATCCTACAATGAGCAGTTCTTC.

The chain uses TRBV11-2 and TRBJ2-3; no firm D call. Germline V gene sequence: CDR1 SGHAT, CDR2 FQNNGV. The CDR3 consists of 11 residues. Trimming stripped 5 bases from V and 2 bases from J, with 2 bases between. CDR3 amino acids: CASSLTDTQYF. CDR3 bases: TGTGCCAGCAGCCTCACAGATACGCAGTATTTT.